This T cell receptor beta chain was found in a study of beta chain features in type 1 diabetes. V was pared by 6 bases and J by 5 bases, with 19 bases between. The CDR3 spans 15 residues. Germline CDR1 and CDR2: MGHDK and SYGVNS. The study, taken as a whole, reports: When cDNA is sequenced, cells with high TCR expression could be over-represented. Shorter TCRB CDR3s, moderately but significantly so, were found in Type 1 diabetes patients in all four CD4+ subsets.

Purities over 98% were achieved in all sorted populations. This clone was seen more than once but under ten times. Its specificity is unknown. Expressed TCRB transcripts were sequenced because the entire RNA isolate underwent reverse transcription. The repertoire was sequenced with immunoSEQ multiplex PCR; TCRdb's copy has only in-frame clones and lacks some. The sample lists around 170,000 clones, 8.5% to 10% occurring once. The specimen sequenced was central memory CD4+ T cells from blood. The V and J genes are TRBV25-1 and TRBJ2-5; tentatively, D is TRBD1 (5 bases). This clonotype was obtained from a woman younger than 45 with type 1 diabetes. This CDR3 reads CASSVQGVGYETQYF. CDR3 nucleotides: TGTGCCAGCAGCGTACAAGGGGTAGGCTACGAGACCCAGTACTTC.